Each of the 28 T cell receptor beta chains below was sequenced from the same sample in a study of graft-versus-host responses after intestinal transplantation. These receptors lack a known antigen. Measured with immunoSEQ multiplex PCR; TCRdb has only the in-frame clones, and not every one. The table records fewer than 120,000 clones, just under 95% of them present only once. Specimen: unstimulated CD8+ T cells sorted from spleen or lymph node cells, collected before intestinal transplant. These receptor sequences come from a human donor who received an intestinal transplant.

V is TRBV5-6 and J is TRBJ2-1; D possibly corresponds to TRBD1 (5 bases). Per germline, CDR1 SGHDT and CDR2 YYEEEE. The CDR3 runs 15 residues. V lost 4 bases to trimming and J lost 4 bases, with 15 bases between them. The CDR3 DNA follows: TGTGCCAGCAGCCTGACAGTGCTTACATACAATGAGCAGTTCTTC. It encodes CASSLTVLTYNEQFF.

The J gene is TRBJ2-2, the V gene TRBV6-5; no reliable D call. The CDR3 is made up of 12 amino acids. Germline CDR1 is MNHEY and CDR2 is SVGAGI. The V end was cut by 6 bases, the J end by 6 bases, with 8 bases between. CDR3 bases: TGTGCCAGCAGAAGCCCGGCCGGGGAGCTGTTTTTT. Amino acids: CASRSPAGELFF.

The V and J genes are TRBV4-1 and TRBJ1-5; D is uncertain. The CDR3 consists of 17 residues. The V gene's germline CDR1 is MGHRA and CDR2 YSYEKL. Trimming cost V 0 bases and J 0 bases, with 12 bases left between them. The CDR3 coding sequence is TGCGCCAGCAGCCAAGAGGTGGCAGCGTATAGCAATCAGCCCCAGCATTTT. It specifies CASSQEVAAYSNQPQHF.

V usage is TRBV4-1 and J usage is TRBJ2-4, with TRBD1 as a possible D gene (6 bases). Germline V CDR1 and CDR2: MGHRA, YSYEKL. V shed 5 bases and J shed 0 bases, with 14 bases lying between them. The CDR3 spans 16 residues. CDR3 DNA sequence: TGCGCCAGCAGCGCCACAGGGAAGGAAGCCAAAAACATTCAGTACTTC. This encodes CASSATGKEAKNIQYF.

This clone has only one observation. The gene calls are TRBV7-9 and TRBJ2-1, with a possible D match to TRBD1 (6 bases). V was pared by 6 bases and J by 5 bases, with 11 bases between. The germline CDR1 and CDR2 sequences are SEHNR and FQNEAQ (reference sequence). There are 13 residues in the CDR3. In DNA form, the CDR3 reads TGTGCCAGCAGGCAGGGGATCGACAATGAGCAGTTCTTC. Residues: CASRQGIDNEQFF.

V gene TRBV9 combines with J gene TRBJ2-1, with 10 bases that match TRBD2. CDR3 size: 19 residues. Germline-derived CDR1 and CDR2 are SGDLS and YYNGEE. V lost 3 bases to trimming and J lost 0 bases; unmatched junction nucleotides: 12. The CDR3 DNA sequence: TGTGCCAGCAGCGGCTCCGGGACTAGCGTGCGGAGCTCCTACAATGAGCAGTTCTTC. Its translation: CASSGSGTSVRSSYNEQFF.

CDR3 region: CASSLQSTAPYEQYF. The CDR3, as DNA: TGTGCCAGCAGCTTACAGTCGACAGCGCCCTACGAGCAGTACTTC. The V gene is TRBV13, the J gene TRBJ2-7; perhaps TRBD1 as D (5 bases). Germline V gene sequence: CDR1 PRHDT, CDR2 FYEKMQ (reference sequence). CDR3 length equals 15 residues. Trimming pared 2 bases from V and 2 bases from J, leaving 13 bases between.

This clone was seen more than once but under ten times. V and J are TRBV7-9 and TRBJ2-7, with 7 bases lining up with TRBD1. Trimming cost V 5 bases and J 9 bases; bases outside gene matches: 4. This CDR3 is 11 amino acids long. Germline CDR1 and CDR2: SEHNR and FQNEAQ (reference sequence). CDR3 bases: TGTGCCAGCAGCGACAGGGCTTGGCAGTACTTC. Protein product: CASSDRAWQYF.

The chain combines TRBV15 with TRBJ1-2; D might be TRBD1 (6 bases). V lost 4 bases and J lost 2, with 17 bases in between. The CDR3 loop spans 16 amino acids. The V gene's germline CDR1 is LNHNV and CDR2 YYDKDF (reference sequence). CDR3 coding DNA: TGTGCCACCAGCACAAGAGACCAGGGGACGAACTATGGCTACACCTTC. Its translation is CATSTRDQGTNYGYTF.

CDR3 DNA sequence: TGTGCCAGCAGCTTCACAGAGAACACTGAAGCTTTCTTT. Amino acid sequence: CASSFTENTEAFF. V gene TRBV7-9 combines with J gene TRBJ1-1; D not resolved. The V end lost 3 bases, the J end lost 1 base, and 6 bases lay between the germline ends. There are 13 residues in the CDR3. Germline values: CDR1 SEHNR, CDR2 FQNEAQ (reference sequence).

The V gene is TRBV5-6, the J gene TRBJ2-7; 7 bases line up with TRBD1. V shed 8 bases and J 7 bases; nucleotides not matched to a gene: 15. CDR1 and CDR2 (germline): SGHDT, YYEEEE. This CDR3 comprises 14 residues. The CDR3 reads CASRQGDTDNEQYF. In DNA form, the CDR3 reads TGTGCCAGTCGTCAGGGGGACACGGATAATGAGCAGTACTTC.

The V gene is TRBV19, the J gene TRBJ1-1; D gene unclear. This CDR3 region has 14 residues. Trimming took off 3 bases at V and 4 bases at J, with 12 bases between the two ends. Germline V gene lookup returns CDR1 LNHDA and CDR2 SQIVND (reference sequence). The DNA of the CDR3 is TGTGCCAGTAGTATGACCCTCTGGGGCACTGAAGCTTTCTTT. Encoded protein: CASSMTLWGTEAFF.

The chain employs TRBV4-1 and TRBJ2-5, with TRBD2 matching 7 bases. The junction had 6 bases not matched to a gene; V was cut back by 4 bases and J by 1 base. The CDR3 consists of 15 residues. Germline loops: CDR1 MGHRA, CDR2 YSYEKL. CDR3 protein: CASSPFGGTQETQYF. The CDR3 DNA reads TGCGCCAGCAGCCCCTTCGGGGGGACCCAAGAGACCCAGTACTTC.

This chain joins TRBV4-1 and TRBJ2-3, with D perhaps TRBD2 (6 bases). The CDR3 is made up of 14 amino acids. V shed 4 bases and J shed 6 bases, with 14 bases lying between them. The germline CDR1 and CDR2 sequences are MGHRA and YSYEKL. CDR3 in DNA: TGCGCCAGCAGCCTATCCGGGGGAATCGATACGCAGTATTTT. Protein sequence: CASSLSGGIDTQYF.

The chain uses TRBV19 and TRBJ1-5; D remains unclear. The germline V gene encodes CDR1 LNHDA and CDR2 SQIVND (reference sequence). The length of the CDR3 is 13 residues. V was trimmed by 4 bases and J by 7 bases, leaving 11 bases between them. The CDR3 region is CASSTQLWQPQHF. The CDR3 DNA is TGTGCCAGTAGTACACAGTTATGGCAGCCCCAGCATTTT.

This rearrangement joins TRBV2 to TRBJ2-7; possibly TRBD2 for D (7 bases). This CDR3 contains 14 residues. Germline CDR1 and CDR2: SNHLY and FYNNEI. V was trimmed by 7 bases and J by 3 bases, leaving 16 bases between them. The chain's CDR3 is CASIGGPGGYEQYF. Here the CDR3 DNA reads TGTGCCAGCATTGGGGGGCCGGGAGGCTACGAGCAGTACTTC.

The V call is TRBV7-3, the J call TRBJ2-1; D remains unclear. Germline V gene data show CDR1 as SGHTA and CDR2 as FQGTGA. This CDR3 has 14 amino acids. With 4 bases removed from V and 6 bases from J, the gap between germline ends came to 13 bases. DNA for the CDR3: TGTGCCAGCAGCTCCCCGCTTCGCCCCAATGAGCAGTTCTTC. Residues: CASSSPLRPNEQFF.

The rearrangement links TRBV7-9 to TRBJ2-5; 9 positions match TRBD2. J was trimmed by 10 bases and V by 2 bases; bases with no gene match: 8. From germline, CDR1 is SEHNR and CDR2 FQNEAQ (reference sequence). This CDR3 is 14 amino acids long. The DNA of the CDR3 is TGTGCCAGCAGCTTATCCGCTAGCGGGACGGACCAGTACTTC. It is translated as CASSLSASGTDQYF.

This clone has a handful of counts. Other DNA sequences within the sample encode an identical CDR3. The chain joins TRBV5-4 to TRBJ2-1; no reliable D call. The CDR3 spans 12 residues. The V gene's germline CDR1 is SGHNT and CDR2 YYREEE (reference sequence). The V end was cut by 0 bases, the J end by 4 bases, with 2 bases between. CDR3 DNA sequence: TGTGCCAGCAGCTTGGCTTACAATGAGCAGTTCTTC. Amino acids: CASSLAYNEQFF.

This clone was seen just once. The J gene is TRBJ1-1, the V gene TRBV6-5; D unclear. V was trimmed by 5 bases and J by 1 base, leaving 8 bases between them. The V gene's germline CDR1 is MNHEY and CDR2 SVGAGI. This CDR3 is 13 amino acids long. CDR3 nucleotide sequence: TGTGCCAGCAGTCCACTTGAGAACACTGAAGCTTTCTTT. This encodes CASSPLENTEAFF.

This rearrangement joins TRBV9 to TRBJ2-4; 10 nucleotides match TRBD2. Germline values: CDR1 SGDLS, CDR2 YYNGEE. The CDR3 runs to 16 residues. V gave up 4 bases and J gave up 0 bases; unmatched junction bases: 4. The CDR3 sequence: CASSSVAGGAKNIQYF. In DNA form, the CDR3 reads TGTGCCAGCAGCTCAGTAGCGGGAGGAGCCAAAAACATTCAGTACTTC.

V usage is TRBV9 and J usage is TRBJ1-5; maybe TRBD1 (5 bases). CDR1 and CDR2 from the germline V gene are SGDLS and YYNGEE. V lost 2 bases to trimming and J lost 0 bases, with 9 bases between them. CDR3 length: 15 residues. The CDR3 DNA reads TGTGCCAGCAGCGTCGGGGGATCTAGCAATCAGCCCCAGCATTTT. Protein sequence: CASSVGGSSNQPQHF.

The rearrangement uses TRBV30 and TRBJ2-3; TRBD1 might be the D (5 bases). Per the germline V gene, CDR1 is GTSNPN and CDR2 is SVGIG (reference sequence). V lost 1 base, J lost 2 bases, and 10 bases lay in between. The CDR3 covers 14 residues. The CDR3 loop reads CAWSDDSLTDTQYF. CDR3 coding DNA: TGTGCCTGGAGTGACGACAGTCTCACAGATACGCAGTATTTT.

The chain couples TRBV7-9 to TRBJ2-1; 10 nucleotides match TRBD2. Losses at the gene ends were 5 bases for V and 8 bases for J; bases not matched to a gene: 15. Per germline, CDR1 SEHNR and CDR2 FQNEAQ (reference sequence). This CDR3 spans 17 amino acids. CDR3 residues: CASSPPLSSGRNYEQFF. DNA of the CDR3: TGTGCCAGCAGCCCGCCGTTATCTAGCGGGAGAAACTATGAGCAGTTCTTC.

The chain is built from TRBV28 and TRBJ2-7; D remains ambiguous. CDR1 MDHEN and CDR2 SYDVKM come from the germline V gene. V was clipped by 6 bases and J by 0 bases, with 6 bases between them. This CDR3 region has 12 residues. As DNA, the CDR3 is TGTGCCAGCAGCTCTATCTCCTACGAGCAGTACTTC. Translating gives CASSSISYEQYF.

The chain uses TRBV5-4 and TRBJ2-7, with 10 nucleotides matching TRBD2. CDR3 size: 15 residues. The V and J ends lost 4 bases and 5 bases, in that order; junction bases with no gene match: 9. Germline V gives CDR1 SGHNT, CDR2 YYREEE (reference sequence). The CDR3 sequence is CASSPPSGSIDEQYF. CDR3 nucleotides: TGTGCCAGCAGCCCGCCTAGCGGGAGTATCGACGAGCAGTACTTC.

This sequence joins TRBV6-5 and TRBJ1-3; D is undetermined. The CDR3 contains 10 residues. With 6 bases removed from V and 4 bases from J, the gap between germline ends came to 1 base. Germline lookup yields CDR1 MNHEY and CDR2 SVGAGI. The DNA of the CDR3 is TGTGCCAGCAGGGGAAACACCATATATTTT. Its translation: CASRGNTIYF.

V and J are TRBV5-4 and TRBJ2-7, with TRBD2 identical over 9 bases. The CDR3 totals 14 residues. CDR1 and CDR2 (germline): SGHNT, YYREEE (reference sequence). The V segment lost 4 bases and the J segment 4 bases; nucleotides outside the gene matches: 6. CDR3 nucleotides: TGTGCCAGCAGCCTTAGCGGGAGAGGTTACGAGCAGTACTTC. Translation: CASSLSGRGYEQYF.